These T cell receptor beta chains were read from a single sample in a study of blood T cells in healthy people across ages. TCRdb re-called the 5' RACE reads with MiXCR, one entry per CDR3 protein. The table includes around 1,700,000 distinct CDR3 sequences, about 28% detected once. Sequenced sample: blood. These receptors were taken from a young woman in good health. Both conserved end residues are part of each CDR3. The D gene is left open where the match is weak. A row's size may be missing; if present it is once, few, many or a size class.

j_call clone_size d_call v_call cdr3_aa cdr3_nt
TRBJ2-5 many TRBD1 TRBV12-3/TRBV12-4 CASRSDRVQETQYF TGTGCCAGCAGGTCTGACAGGGTCCAAGAGACCCAGTACTTC
TRBJ2-7 - - TRBV6-1 CASSEGIYGNEQYF TGTGCCAGCAGTGAAGGGATATATGGGAACGAGCAGTACTTC
TRBJ2-5 many - TRBV18 CASSQMGTEQETQYF TGTGCCAGCTCACAGATGGGTACAGAACAAGAGACCCAGTACTTC
TRBJ2-5 - TRBD1 TRBV9 CASSVDGTGLSETQYF TGTGCCAGCAGCGTGGATGGGACAGGGCTTTCAGAGACCCAGTACTTC
TRBJ2-7 many TRBD1 TRBV27 CASRRTGHYEQYF TGTGCCAGCAGGCGGACAGGGCACTACGAGCAGTACTTC
TRBJ2-3 many - TRBV10-3 CAIGGAPGTDTQYF TGTGCCATCGGGGGGGCGCCCGGCACAGATACGCAGTATTTT
TRBJ2-1 - - TRBV7-2 CASSLSGANNEQFF TGTGCCAGCAGCTTGTCGGGGGCTAATAATGAGCAGTTCTTC
TRBJ1-5 - - TRBV29-1 CSVGGLNQPQHF TGCAGCGTTGGTGGGCTCAATCAGCCCCAGCATTTT
TRBJ2-5 - TRBD2 TRBV5-1 CASSPVAGGWETQYF TGCGCCAGCAGCCCCGTAGCGGGGGGCTGGGAGACCCAGTACTTC
TRBJ2-5 many TRBD2 TRBV20-1 CSASKGLAGVEETQYF TGCAGTGCTAGTAAGGGACTAGCGGGAGTTGAAGAGACCCAGTACTTC
TRBJ2-5 many - TRBV6-1 CASRGGPPQETQYF TGTGCCAGCAGAGGGGGGCCACCTCAAGAGACCCAGTACTTC
TRBJ2-1 - - TRBV3-1 CASTSRTGQNNEQFF TGTGCCAGCACCTCCCGGACTGGACAGAACAATGAGCAGTTCTTC
TRBJ2-1 many TRBD2 TRBV4-1 CASSQDRRGGRNEQFF TGCGCCAGCAGCCAAGATCGTCGGGGGGGGCGTAATGAGCAGTTCTTC
TRBJ2-1 few - TRBV6-5 CATSRGGRFEQFF TGTGCCACCTCCAGGGGGGGCAGGTTTGAGCAGTTCTTC
TRBJ2-1 - - TRBV6-2/TRBV6-3 CASSYSPPINEQFF TGTGCCAGCAGTTACTCCCCCCCCATCAATGAGCAGTTCTTC
TRBJ2-3 - - TRBV12-3/TRBV12-4 CASSHGPETPDTQYF TGTGCCAGCAGCCACGGGCCGGAGACCCCAGATACGCAGTATTTT
TRBJ2-5 many - TRBV29-1 CSVLTGSQETQYF TGCAGCGTTCTTACAGGGTCCCAAGAGACCCAGTACTTC
TRBJ2-1 once TRBD2 TRBV7-9 CASSGRLAGAANEQFF TGTGCCAGCAGCGGACGACTAGCGGGAGCCGCCAATGAGCAGTTCTTC
TRBJ2-7 once TRBD1 TRBV29-1 CSATMGGQGRHNEQYF TGCAGCGCTACGATGGGTGGACAGGGGAGGCACAATGAGCAGTACTTC
TRBJ1-3 - - TRBV4-1 CASSQDGWSRNTIYF TGCGCCAGCAGCCAAGATGGGTGGTCAAGAAACACCATATATTTT
TRBJ2-5 - - TRBV11-2 CASSVAVGTQYF TGTGCCAGCAGCGTAGCGGTGGGGACCCAGTACTTC
TRBJ2-7 - - TRBV7-6 CASSFGTAPGEQYF TGTGCCAGCAGCTTCGGGACCGCCCCGGGCGAGCAGTACTTC
TRBJ2-7 - TRBD1 TRBV7-2 CASSLQGARGNEQYF TGTGCCAGCAGCTTACAGGGGGCGCGGGGAAATGAGCAGTACTTC
TRBJ2-5 - - TRBV2 CAAHLDTQETQYF TGTGCCGCCCACCTAGACACTCAAGAGACCCAGTACTTC
TRBJ2-2 few - TRBV7-2 CASSKGRTNTGELFF TGTGCCAGCAGCAAGGGACGGACGAACACCGGGGAGCTGTTTTTT
TRBJ1-2 few - TRBV6-6 CASSYSGPRGYGYTF TGTGCCAGCAGTTACTCTGGGCCCCGGGGCTATGGCTACACCTTC
TRBJ2-1 - - TRBV6-5 CATSPDGPSLGNEQFF TGTGCCACCTCCCCAGACGGGCCATCCCTGGGCAATGAGCAGTTCTTC
TRBJ2-7 - - TRBV5-1 CASSLEPSESVYEQYF TGCGCCAGCAGCTTGGAACCCAGCGAGAGCGTCTACGAGCAGTACTTC
TRBJ1-2 - TRBD1 TRBV3-1 CASSNWDRVNYGYTF TGTGCCAGCAGCAACTGGGACAGGGTCAACTATGGCTACACCTTC
TRBJ1-2 - - TRBV20-1 CSSEGRGDGYTF TGCAGTTCGGAAGGACGGGGCGACGGGTACACCTTC
TRBJ2-5 - - TRBV5-1 CASLLAPGAETQYF TGCGCCAGTTTATTGGCCCCCGGGGCAGAGACCCAGTACTTC
TRBJ2-3 once - TRBV5-1 CASSRNPGQRTDTQYF TGCGCCAGCAGCCGGAACCCGGGACAAAGGACAGATACGCAGTATTTT
TRBJ2-1 - - TRBV20-1 CSASHHEQVF TGCAGTGCTAGTCACCACGAGCAGGTCTTC
TRBJ2-1 few TRBD2 TRBV4-1 CASSHHSGSSYNEQFF TGCGCCAGCAGCCACCATAGCGGGAGCTCCTACAATGAGCAGTTCTTC
TRBJ2-4 - - TRBV30 CAWGTPRNIQYF TGTGCCTGGGGGACCCCGCGAAACATTCAGTACTTC
TRBJ2-1 few - TRBV6-6 CASRPVGENEQFF TGTGCCAGCAGACCGGTAGGGGAAAATGAGCAGTTCTTC
TRBJ2-7 many TRBD1 TRBV29-1 CSVGTGASYEQYF TGCAGCGTTGGAACAGGGGCCTCCTACGAGCAGTACTTC
TRBJ2-5 many TRBD2 TRBV5-1 CASSLTAGEETQYF TGCGCCAGCAGCTTGACAGCGGGGGAGGAGACCCAGTACTTC
TRBJ1-2 few TRBD1 TRBV6-2/TRBV6-3 CASSPRTGGQVLYGYTF TGTGCCAGCAGCCCAAGGACAGGGGGCCAAGTCCTCTATGGCTACACCTTC
TRBJ1-2 many - TRBV20-1 CSAKGTPTFGYGYTF TGCAGTGCTAAGGGGACACCGACCTTTGGCTATGGCTACACCTTC
TRBJ2-7 few - TRBV27 CASRPRVSGYEQYF TGTGCCAGCAGACCCAGGGTCTCCGGGTACGAGCAGTACTTC
TRBJ1-6 many - TRBV3-1 CASSPTANSPLHF TGTGCCAGCAGTCCCACAGCGAATTCACCCCTCCACTTT
TRBJ2-7 few - TRBV5-1 CASSLRLGVDLYEQYF TGCGCCAGCAGCTTGCGATTAGGGGTGGATCTCTACGAGCAGTACTTC
TRBJ1-1 - - TRBV7-6 CASSLRGTASNEAFF TGTGCCAGCAGCTTAAGGGGCACAGCCTCGAATGAAGCTTTCTTT
TRBJ2-5 - - TRBV15 CATSRVPVGGQETQYF TGTGCCACCAGCAGAGTCCCAGTGGGCGGCCAAGAGACCCAGTACTTC
TRBJ1-1 - - TRBV10-3 CAITRNREATEAFF TGTGCCATCACCCGGAACAGGGAAGCCACTGAAGCTTTCTTT
TRBJ2-3 many TRBD2 TRBV5-1 CASSTGLAASTDTQYF TGTGCCAGCAGCACAGGACTAGCGGCTAGCACAGATACGCAGTATTTT
TRBJ2-3 - TRBD2 TRBV7-2 CASSYGSGSTDTQYF TGTGCCAGCAGCTATGGTAGCGGGAGCACAGATACGCAGTATTTT
TRBJ2-3 few TRBD2 TRBV3-1 CASSHASGGIPDTQYF TGTGCCAGCAGCCACGCTAGCGGGGGGATTCCAGATACGCAGTATTTT
TRBJ2-1 few TRBD2 TRBV12-3/TRBV12-4 CASSLSSGGLKYNEQFF TGTGCCAGCAGTTTATCGTCGGGGGGGCTCAAATACAATGAGCAGTTCTTC
TRBJ2-5 few - TRBV5-1 CASRDTEGLGETQYF TGCGCCAGCAGGGATACCGAAGGGCTTGGGGAGACCCAGTACTTC
TRBJ1-1 - TRBD1 TRBV7-9 CASSLVGRRGGMNTEAFF TGTGCCAGCAGCTTAGTGGGACGGCGAGGGGGCATGAACACTGAAGCTTTCTTT
TRBJ2-7 few TRBD2 TRBV6-1 CASILLAGGNYEQYF TGTGCCAGCATCCTACTAGCGGGGGGAAACTACGAGCAGTACTTC
TRBJ1-2 once - TRBV30 CAWSGRVFYGYTF TGTGCCTGGAGTGGGAGGGTTTTCTATGGCTACACCTTC
TRBJ2-4 once - TRBV6-5 CASSRGGDGQYF TGTGCCAGCAGCCGCGGTGGCGACGGGCAGTACTTC
TRBJ2-7 many - TRBV12-3/TRBV12-4 CASRRGSYEQYF TGTGCCAGCCGACGAGGGAGTTACGAGCAGTACTTC
TRBJ2-5 few - TRBV2 CASGPEFEETQYF TGTGCCAGCGGGCCGGAGTTTGAAGAGACCCAGTACTTC